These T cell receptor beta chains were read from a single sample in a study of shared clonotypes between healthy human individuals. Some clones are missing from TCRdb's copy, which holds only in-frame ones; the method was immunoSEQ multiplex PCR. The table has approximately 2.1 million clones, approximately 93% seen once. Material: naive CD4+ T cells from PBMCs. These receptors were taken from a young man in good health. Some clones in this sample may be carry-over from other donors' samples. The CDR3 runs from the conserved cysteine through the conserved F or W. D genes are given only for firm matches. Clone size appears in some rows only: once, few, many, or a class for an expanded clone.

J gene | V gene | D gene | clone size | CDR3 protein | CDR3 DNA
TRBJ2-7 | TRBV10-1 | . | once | CASSEGDIRRGGVYF | TGCGCCAGCAGTGAGGGGGACATTCGTCGGGGAGGGGTATACTTC
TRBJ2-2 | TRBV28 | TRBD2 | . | CASRNLAGFTGELFF | TGTGCCAGCAGGAACCTAGCGGGATTCACCGGGGAGCTGTTTTTT
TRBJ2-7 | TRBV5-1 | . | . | CASSLAETQMFYEQYF | TGCGCCAGCAGCTTGGCCGAGACACAAATGTTCTACGAGCAGTACTTC
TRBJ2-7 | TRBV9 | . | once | CASSPRGSYEQYF | TGTGCCAGCAGCCCGCGGGGCTCCTACGAGCAGTACTTC
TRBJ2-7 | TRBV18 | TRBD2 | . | CASTKLIAGGNVEQYF | TGTGCCAGCACCAAACTTATAGCGGGAGGTAATGTGGAGCAGTACTTC
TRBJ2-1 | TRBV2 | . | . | CASTKDYPTDEQFF | TGTGCCAGCACCAAAGACTACCCCACAGATGAGCAGTTCTTC
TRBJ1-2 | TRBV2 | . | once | CASYYQIGYTF | TGTGCCAGCTACTATCAGATCGGCTACACCTTC
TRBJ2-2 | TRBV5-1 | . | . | CASSLGRLDTGELFF | TGCGCCAGCAGCTTGGGCAGATTAGACACCGGGGAGCTGTTTTTT
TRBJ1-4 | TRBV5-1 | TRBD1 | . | CASSQQGAGEKLFF | TGCGCCAGCAGCCAACAGGGGGCTGGTGAAAAACTGTTTTTT
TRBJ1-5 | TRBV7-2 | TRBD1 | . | CASSRQGTQPQHF | TGTGCCAGCAGCCGACAGGGTACTCAGCCCCAGCATTTT
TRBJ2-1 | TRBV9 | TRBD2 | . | CASSVAASGPSHNEQFF | TGTGCCAGCAGCGTAGCGGCTAGCGGGCCATCACACAATGAGCAGTTCTTC
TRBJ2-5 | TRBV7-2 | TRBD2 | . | CASSLGRESETQYF | TGTGCCAGCAGCTTAGGGCGGGAGTCAGAGACCCAGTACTTC
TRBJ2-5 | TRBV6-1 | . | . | CASSEYGYGTAQETQYF | TGTGCCAGCAGTGAATACGGTTATGGCACAGCTCAAGAGACCCAGTACTTC
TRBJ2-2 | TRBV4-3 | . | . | CASSQDPPGDTGELFF | TGCGCCAGCAGCCAAGATCCTCCAGGGGACACCGGGGAGCTGTTTTTT
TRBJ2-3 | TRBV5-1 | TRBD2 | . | CASSYMTSGKQTDTQYF | TGCGCCAGCAGCTATATGACTAGCGGGAAGCAAACAGATACGCAGTATTTT
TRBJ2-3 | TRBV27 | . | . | CASSPPGTYSTDTQYF | TGTGCCAGCAGCCCCCCCGGAACCTATAGCACAGATACGCAGTATTTT
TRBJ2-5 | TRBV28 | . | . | CASSLTGFGQYF | TGTGCCAGCAGTCTCACAGGGTTCGGGCAGTACTTC
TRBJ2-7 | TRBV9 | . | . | CASSPNAASYEQYF | TGTGCCAGCAGCCCTAACGCAGCGTCCTACGAGCAGTACTTC
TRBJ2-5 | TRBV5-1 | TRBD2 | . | CASMSSGLANRETQYF | TGCGCCAGCATGTCGTCGGGACTAGCGAACAGGGAGACCCAGTACTTC
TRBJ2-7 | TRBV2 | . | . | CASSVRTNDYEQYF | TGTGCCAGCAGTGTTCGGACAAATGATTACGAGCAGTACTTC
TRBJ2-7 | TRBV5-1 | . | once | CASRPDGMPYEQYF | TGCGCCAGCAGACCGGACGGAATGCCCTACGAGCAGTACTTC
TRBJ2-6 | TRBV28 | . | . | CASSLAGANVLTF | TGTGCCAGCAGTTTGGCTGGGGCCAACGTCCTGACTTTC
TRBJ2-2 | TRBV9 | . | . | CASSPVGAWNTGELFF | TGTGCCAGCAGCCCCGTGGGAGCTTGGAACACCGGGGAGCTGTTTTTT
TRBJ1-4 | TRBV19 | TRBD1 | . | CASSQGQGKVNEKLFF | TGTGCCAGTAGCCAGGGACAGGGAAAGGTTAATGAAAAACTGTTTTTT
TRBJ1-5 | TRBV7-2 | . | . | CASSLGGPAIQPQHF | TGTGCCAGCAGCTTAGGGGGCCCCGCGATTCAGCCCCAGCATTTT
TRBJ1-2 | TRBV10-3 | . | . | CASLKQEGTGYTF | TGTGCCAGCCTGAAACAGGAGGGAACCGGCTACACCTTC
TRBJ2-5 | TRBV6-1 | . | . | CASSRTQETQYF | TGTGCCAGCAGCCGGACGCAAGAGACCCAGTACTTC
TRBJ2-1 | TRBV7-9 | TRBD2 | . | CASSSTGTRGPEQFF | TGTGCCAGCAGCTCGACCGGGACTAGGGGCCCTGAGCAGTTCTTC
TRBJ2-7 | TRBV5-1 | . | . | CASSFGGPTYEQYF | TGCGCCAGCAGCTTCGGCGGGCCAACCTACGAGCAGTACTTC
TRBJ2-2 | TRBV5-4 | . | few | CASSLAGNTGELFF | TGTGCCAGCAGCTTGGCGGGGAACACCGGGGAGCTGTTTTTT
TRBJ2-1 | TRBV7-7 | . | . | CASSEHGGSSYNEQFF | TGTGCCAGCAGCGAACACGGGGGCAGCTCCTACAATGAGCAGTTCTTC
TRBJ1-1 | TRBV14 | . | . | CASSQVKGAEAFF | TGTGCCAGCAGCCAAGTTAAGGGCGCTGAAGCTTTCTTT
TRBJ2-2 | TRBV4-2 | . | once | CASTHTGGVAGGELFF | TGTGCCAGCACCCACACTGGGGGAGTTGCGGGCGGGGAGCTGTTTTTT
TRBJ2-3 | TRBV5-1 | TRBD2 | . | CASTTAGLTDTQYF | TGCGCCAGCACCACAGCGGGACTAACAGATACGCAGTATTTT
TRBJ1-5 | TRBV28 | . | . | CASSPIDQPQHF | TGTGCCAGCAGCCCCATTGATCAGCCCCAGCATTTT
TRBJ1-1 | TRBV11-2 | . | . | CASSLVIGTEAFF | TGTGCCAGCAGCTTAGTGATAGGCACTGAAGCTTTCTTT
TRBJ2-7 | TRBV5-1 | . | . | CASSLVGGSYEQYF | TGCGCCAGCAGCTTGGTGGGCGGAAGTTACGAGCAGTACTTC